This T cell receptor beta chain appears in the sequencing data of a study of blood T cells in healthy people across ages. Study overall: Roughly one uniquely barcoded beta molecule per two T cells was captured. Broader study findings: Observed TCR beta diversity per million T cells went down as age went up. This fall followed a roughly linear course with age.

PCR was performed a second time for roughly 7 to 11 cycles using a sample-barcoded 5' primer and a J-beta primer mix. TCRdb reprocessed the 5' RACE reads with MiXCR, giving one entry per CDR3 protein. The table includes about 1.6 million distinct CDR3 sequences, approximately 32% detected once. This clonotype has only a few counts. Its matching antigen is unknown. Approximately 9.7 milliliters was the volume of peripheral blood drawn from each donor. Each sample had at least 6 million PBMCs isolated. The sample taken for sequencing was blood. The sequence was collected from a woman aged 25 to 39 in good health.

The CDR3 reads CSARVRGENYLNTEAFF. For the CDR3, the DNA is TGCAGTGCTAGGGTTCGCGGGGAAAATTACCTGAACACTGAAGCTTTCTTT. The chain employs TRBV20-1 and TRBJ1-1; D is unclear. Germline CDR1 and CDR2: DFQATT and SNEGSKA (reference sequence). V was trimmed by 3 bases and J by 0 bases, leaving 20 bases between them. CDR3 size: 17 residues.